This T cell receptor beta chain stems from a study of early T cells in non-severe SARS-CoV-2 infection. Overall study context: Bulk RNA isolated from unsorted whole blood underwent sequencing; chains were not paired.

This clonotype was detected many times. V lost 5 bases and J lost 5; bases outside the gene matches: 8. This CDR3 spans 16 amino acids. The germline gives CDR1 SGHRS, CDR2 YFSETQ. Each cDNA molecule carried a unique molecular identifier. TCRdb processed the 5' RACE reads anew with MiXCR; each CDR3 protein has one entry. The sample records 75,000 to 80,000 distinct CDR3 sequences, 11% being singletons. The rearrangement links TRBV5-1 to TRBJ1-4; 11 nucleotides align to TRBD1. Material: whole blood, obtained at baseline. This TCR was recovered from an adult who was a healthcare worker with PCR-confirmed SARS-CoV-2 infection or an uninfected control (not recorded which). CDR3 amino acids: CASRSGTGGVNEKLFF. The CDR3 nucleotides read TGCGCCAGCAGATCCGGGACAGGGGGTGTAAATGAAAAACTGTTTTTT.